The 23 T cell receptor beta chains below all came from one sample that was sequenced in a study of kidney transplant recipient with SARS-CoV-2 infection. TCRdb re-derived calls from the reads in MiXCR, one entry per CDR3 protein. The repertoire holds some 220,000 distinct CDR3 sequences, with roughly 26% as singletons. Sequenced here: a blood sample, sampled at baseline and between days 110 and 120 from a kidney transplant recipient. The receptor set was obtained from a young adult male patient who had COVID-19 and was a kidney transplant recipient. Some T cells may be provided by the graft donor.

Comment on this clonotype: A read error is possible here, since a much larger clone lies one base away. Because the CDR3's place on the DNA is in doubt, the DNA is left out and the CDR3 is given as listed by TCRdb. The V gene is TRBV7-5, the J gene TRBJ1-2. TRBV7-5 is annotated as a pseudogene. Both ends counted, the CDR3 spans 19 residues. The CDR3 here is CISVPEAQDEVGKTYGYAF.

At least ten counts were recorded for this clonotype. The chain is built from TRBV3-1 and TRBJ1-2, with D possibly being TRBD1 (6 bases). The CDR3 totals 14 residues. V was pared by 3 bases and J by 6 bases, with 14 bases between. Germline CDR1 is LGHDT and CDR2 is YNNKEL (reference sequence). The CDR3 DNA follows: TGTGCCAGCAGCCATGGGGGGCTAGGGAATGGCTACACCTTC. This encodes CASSHGGLGNGYTF.

For this clonotype: Possible read error: a much larger clone is one base away. V gene TRBV3-1 combines with J gene TRBJ2-7; D gene ambiguous. The J call may be wrong; the DNA end is better matched by TRBJ2-5. Germline V gene lookup returns CDR1 LGHDT and CDR2 YNNKEL (reference sequence). The CDR3 consists of 17 residues. The CDR3 nucleotides are TGTGCCAGCAGCCGTACGCGTCCCATTTCTTTCTCTGAGACCCAGTACTTC. Translation gives CASSRTRPISFSETQYF.

This clonotype occurred many times. The chain couples TRBV5-6 to TRBJ1-5; 10 bases line up with TRBD1. J lost 4 bases, V lost 0 bases, and 7 bases had no gene match. CDR1 and CDR2 from the germline V gene are SGHDT and YYEEEE. This CDR3 has 17 residues. The CDR3 spells CASSLEGGQGRNQPQHF. The CDR3 nucleotides are TGTGCCAGCAGCTTGGAGGGGGGACAGGGGAGAAATCAGCCCCAGCATTTT.

Ten or more counts support this clonotype. V is TRBV5-3 and J is TRBJ1-2; D ambiguous. TRBV5-3 is given ORF status, its function remaining uncertain. The CDR3 totals 16 residues. The V end was cut by 7 bases, the J end by 4 bases, with 23 bases between. The CDR3 reads CARGNRVVRKTYGYTF. The CDR3 DNA sequence: TGTGCCAGAGGGAACCGAGTGGTGAGAAAGACCTATGGCTACACCTTC.

This clonotype has a count of ten or more. The chain links TRBV5-1 to TRBJ2-5; TRBD1 agrees at 10 bases. Unmatched junction bases numbered 6, after V lost 2 bases and J lost 2 bases. The CDR3 runs to 16 residues. Germline CDR1 SGHRS, CDR2 YFSETQ. In DNA, the CDR3 is TGCGCCAGCAGCTTTCGGGGACAGGGGCTACAAGAGACCCAGTACTTC. Translating gives CASSFRGQGLQETQYF.

The chain employs TRBV6-6 and TRBJ2-3, with 8 bases lining up with TRBD2. The CDR3 runs to 15 residues. Per the germline V gene, CDR1 is MNHNY and CDR2 is SVGAGI (reference sequence). Losses at the gene ends were 7 bases for V and 0 bases for J; bases not matched to a gene: 6. CDR3: CASKKLAASTDTQYF. The CDR3 DNA follows: TGTGCCAGCAAAAAACTAGCGGCTAGCACAGATACGCAGTATTTT.

This clonotype was counted ten times or more. The rearrangement links TRBV6-4 to TRBJ2-2; no reliable D call. Trimming took 2 bases from V and 4 from J, leaving 2 bases between them. Germline CDR1 and CDR2: MRHNA and SNTAGT. This CDR3 contains 12 residues. DNA of the CDR3: TGTGCCAGCAGTGACAGCACCGGGGAGCTGTTTTTT. Translating it yields CASSDSTGELFF.

About this clonotype itself: A read error may be the cause here, since a much bigger clone is one base away. The CDR3 sequence is CASRNLMTPRKTYDYTF. The CDR3 region has the DNA TGTGCAAGTCGCAACCTTATGACTCCACGAAAGACCTATGACTACACCTTC. The chain employs TRBV12-2 and TRBJ1-2. TRBV12-2 is labeled a pseudogene. This CDR3 region has 17 residues.

As regards this clonotype: One base away lies a much larger clone, so this may be a sequencing read error. The rearrangement uses TRBV6-5 and TRBJ2-5; 11 bases are shared with TRBD1. The J call may be faulty, since TRBJ2-7 better matches the DNA end. Germline V CDR1 and CDR2: MNHEY, SVGAGI. This CDR3 is built from 15 residues. In DNA, the CDR3 is TGTGCCAGCACCAATGAAGGGACAGGGGGCTACGAGCAGTACTTC. As protein: CASTNEGTGGYEQYF.

Of note for this clonotype: The junction shows a germline mismatch at one end, possibly a read error. The gene calls are TRBV6-5 and TRBJ2-1; D is ambiguous. The CDR3 has 16 amino acids. CDR1 and CDR2 from the germline V gene are MNHEY and SVGAGI. This chain's CDR3 is CAGSYSSRITYNEQFF. The CDR3 DNA sequence: TGTGCCGGCAGTTACTCAAGCCGAATAACTTACAATGAGCAGTTCTTC.

Comments on this clonotype: A much larger clone sits a single nucleotide away, making a read error possible. J is TRBJ1-2 and V is TRBV7-9; D is undetermined. Germline-derived CDR1 and CDR2 are SEHNR and FQNEAQ (reference sequence). This CDR3 has 17 residues. The CDR3 here is CASSGNVYHGKTYGCTF. DNA of the CDR3: TGTGCCAGCAGCGGTAACGTATACCATGGAAAGACCTATGGCTGCACCTTC.

About this clonotype itself: Its ends do not fully match the called genes, so a read error is possible. V usage is TRBV19 and J usage is TRBJ1-6; no firm D call. The CDR3 runs to 15 residues. Germline V gene sequence: CDR1 LNHDA, CDR2 SQIVND (reference sequence). For the CDR3, the DNA is TGTGCCGGTAGTCCCTCTCAAACACGGGGTTCACCCCTCCACTTT. Amino acids: CAGSPSQTRGSPLHF. The full variable domain, completed using reference TRBV19 and TRBJ1-6, is DGGITQSPKYLFRKEGQNVTLSCEQNLNHDAMYWYRQDPGQGLRLIYYSQIVNDFQKGDIAEGYSVSREKKESFPLTVTSAQKNPTAFYLCAGSPSQTRGSPLHFGNGTRLTVT.

The rearrangement links TRBV7-6 to TRBJ1-2; D ambiguous. There are 17 residues in the CDR3. Germline CDR1 reads SGHVS; CDR2 reads FNYEAQ. Trimming left V 4 bases short and J 4 bases short, with 22 bases between. CDR3 protein: CASSYESESRKTYGYTF. The DNA for the CDR3 is TGTGCCAGCAGCTACGAAAGTGAATCTCGAAAGACCTATGGCTACACCTTC. The variable domain in full, completed from reference TRBV7-6 and TRBJ1-2, reads GAGVSQSPRYKVTKRGQDVALRCDPISGHVSLYWYRQALGQGPEFLTYFNYEAQQDKSGLPNDRFSAERPEGSISTLTIQRTEQRDSAMYRCASSYESESRKTYGYTFGSGTRLTVV.

This clonotype was seen only once. This may be a read error, as it is one base from a much larger clone. The rearrangement links TRBV7-6 to TRBJ2-5; D is possibly TRBD2 (7 bases). The CDR3 sequence is 14 residues long. From germline, CDR1 is SGHVS and CDR2 FNYEAQ. CDR3 sequence reads: CASSLRGAGYEQCF. As DNA, the CDR3 is TGTGCCAGCAGCTTACGGGGGGCAGGTTACGAGCAGTGCTTC.

This clonotype has ten or more counts. The rearrangement links TRBV8-2 to TRBJ1-2. TRBV8-2 is recorded as a pseudogene. There are 16 residues in the CDR3. As DNA, the CDR3 is TGTGGCAGTGAGGCTGTTGATAGCCGAAAGACCTATGGCTACACCTTC. Its translation is CGSEAVDSRKTYGYTF.

Concerning this clonotype: This may arise from a read error, as a much more abundant clone is one base away. This is likely a read error, given that the CDR3 carries no conserved phenylalanine or tryptophan at its end. The chain joins TRBV3-1 to TRBJ1-2; TRBD1 aligns across 8 bases. V trimming: 1 base; J trimming: 4 bases; junction bases outside the gene matches: 2. This CDR3 region has 14 residues. Germline V lookup: CDR1 LGHDT, CDR2 YNNKEL (reference sequence). The CDR3 sequence: CASSQAGTGYGYTL. The CDR3 region has the DNA TGTGCCAGCAGCCAAGCGGGGACAGGCTATGGCTACACCCTC.

In the case of this clonotype: Given a much more abundant clone one base away, this may be a read error. Lacking the conserved final phenylalanine or tryptophan, this CDR3 likely reflects a read error. This chain joins TRBV7-3 and TRBJ2-1; tentatively, D is TRBD2 (7 bases). The CDR3 covers 14 residues. Germline V lookup: CDR1 SGHTA, CDR2 FQGTGA. Between the trimmed V and J ends, which lost 5 bases and 8 bases, there was a span of 16 bases. The CDR3 loop reads CASSQGRGMHEQFL. The CDR3, as DNA: TGTGCCAGCAGCCAGGGGCGGGGGATGCATGAGCAGTTCCTC.

The sample holds many counts of this clonotype. The chain uses TRBV11-3 and TRBJ2-3; 7 bases match TRBD2. CDR3 length: 14 residues. The V and J ends lost 6 bases and 6 bases, in that order; junction bases with no gene match: 9. CDR1 SGHNT and CDR2 YENEEA come from the germline V gene. CDR3 in amino acids: CASRGSGTPDTQYF. Here the CDR3 DNA reads TGTGCCAGCAGGGGGAGCGGGACCCCCGATACGCAGTATTTT.

This clonotype appeared many times. The chain combines TRBV1 with TRBJ1-2; the table's D call TRBD1 went unverified against the DNA. TRBV1 is a listed pseudogene. The CDR3 has 17 amino acids. The CDR3 reads CTSSVQVFVRKTYGYTF. The DNA for the CDR3 is TGCACCAGCAGTGTACAGGTGTTTGTGCGAAAGACCTATGGCTACACCTTC.

This clonotype was seen many times. V gene TRBV24-1 combines with J gene TRBJ2-5; D is ambiguous. Germline CDR1 is KGHDR and CDR2 is SFDVKD. With 0 bases removed from V and 6 bases from J, the gap between germline ends came to 1 base. The CDR3 is 11 amino acids. The CDR3, as DNA: TGTGCCACCAGTGATTTGAAGACCCAGTACTTC. It translates to CATSDLKTQYF.

This clonotype was counted between two and nine times. The rearrangement joins TRBV6-5 to TRBJ2-1, with 10 bases fitting TRBD1. Unmatched junction bases numbered 4, after V lost 8 bases and J lost 6 bases. CDR3 size: 13 residues. Germline values: CDR1 MNHEY, CDR2 SVGAGI. Here the CDR3 reads CASGQGGANEQFF. CDR3 sequence (DNA): TGTGCCAGCGGACAGGGGGGGGCCAATGAGCAGTTCTTC.

This clonotype has a count of ten or more. V usage is TRBV13 and J usage is TRBJ2-7; TRBD1 or TRBD2 may be the D gene (6 bases each). CDR1 is PRHDT and CDR2 is FYEKMQ in the germline V gene (reference sequence). V lost 5 bases and J 0 bases, leaving 11 bases between the germline ends. CDR3 length: 14 residues. CDR3 bases: TGTGCCAGCAGCCCGCGGGACATCTCCTACGAGCAGTACTTC. This codes for CASSPRDISYEQYF.